Below, 29 T cell receptor beta chains from the same sample are listed, as sequenced in a study of T cell responses to AZD1222 COVID-19 vaccine. Assay: immunoSEQ multiplex PCR; the TCRdb copy retains only in-frame clones and omits some. The table shows 90,000 to 120,000 clones, with around 90% occurring only once. Sequences were derived from peripheral blood, sampled on day 0 of AZD1222 vaccination. The source is an adult in good health.

The chain employs TRBV14 and TRBJ2-5; unclear D gene. V gave up 0 bases and J gave up 6 bases, with 5 bases separating them. The CDR3 has 12 amino acids. CDR1 is SGHDN and CDR2 is FVKESK in the germline V gene. CDR3 bases: TGTGCCAGCAGCCAAGAGTACAAGACCCAGTACTTC. Amino acid sequence: CASSQEYKTQYF.

The gene calls are TRBV7-9 and TRBJ2-1; D remains unclear. CDR1 and CDR2 from the germline V gene are SEHNR and FQNEAQ (reference sequence). The CDR3 is 11 residues long. Deletions cut 1 base from V and 10 bases from J, with 5 bases between. The CDR3: CASSLGSEQFF. The CDR3 region has the DNA TGTGCCAGCAGCTTAGGTTCGGAGCAGTTCTTC.

This clone has only one observation. The V call is TRBV6-5, the J call TRBJ1-6; D is perhaps TRBD1 (5 bases). This CDR3 spans 14 amino acids. V lost 6 bases and J 5 bases, leaving 11 bases between the germline ends. Germline values: CDR1 MNHEY, CDR2 SVGAGI. CDR3 in amino acids: CASRRTSNNSPLHF. In DNA, the CDR3 is TGTGCCAGCAGGCGGACATCCAATAATTCACCCCTCCACTTT.

This chain joins TRBV28 and TRBJ2-3, with D tentatively TRBD1 or TRBD2 (5 bases each). Germline V gene sequence: CDR1 MDHEN, CDR2 SYDVKM. V lost 7 bases and J lost 3, with 14 bases in between. The CDR3 covers 14 residues. The CDR3 reads CASTWDGRTDTQYF. In nucleotides, the CDR3 is TGTGCCAGCACCTGGGACGGGCGAACAGATACGCAGTATTTT.

This clone was recorded once. The chain combines TRBV5-1 with TRBJ2-1; 12 nucleotides line up with TRBD2. The germline V gene encodes CDR1 SGHRS and CDR2 YFSETQ. The J segment lost 10 bases and the V segment lost 2 bases, leaving 10 bases of the junction unmatched. The CDR3 runs to 16 residues. CDR3 in DNA: TGCGCCAGCAGCTTAATGACTAGCGGGAGTTCTCGGGAGCAGTTCTTC. Translating gives CASSLMTSGSSREQFF.

The V gene is TRBV7-9, the J gene TRBJ1-5, with TRBD1 identical over 10 bases. V shed 8 bases, J shed 6 bases, and the junction held 7 bases outside the gene matches. The CDR3 spans 14 residues. From germline, CDR1 is SEHNR and CDR2 FQNEAQ (reference sequence). The CDR3 DNA reads as TGTGCCAGCGGACCCGGGACAGGGGTTCAGCCCCAGCATTTT. Translated, it gives CASGPGTGVQPQHF.

This clone was seen a single time. This chain connects TRBV10-3 to TRBJ2-7; D unclear. The length of the CDR3 is 14 residues. CDR1 is ENHRY and CDR2 is SYGVKD in the germline V gene. The ends were cut back, 2 bases at V and 4 bases at J, with 12 bases in the middle. The CDR3 region has the DNA TGTGCCATCAGTGAGGGCACCGCAAGTTACGAGCAGTACTTC. Its translation: CAISEGTASYEQYF.

This sequence joins TRBV28 and TRBJ2-7; 7 bases line up with TRBD1. The CDR3 totals 14 residues. Trimming at V came to 5 bases and at J to 6 bases, leaving 10 bases not matched to a gene. The germline V gene encodes CDR1 MDHEN and CDR2 SYDVKM. The CDR3 region has the DNA TGTGCCAGCAGTCCGTCGGGACAGACTTTCGAGCAGTACTTC. Residues: CASSPSGQTFEQYF.

V usage is TRBV7-8 and J usage is TRBJ2-2; D not certain. This CDR3 is built from 14 residues. V dropped 5 bases and J dropped 5 bases, with 12 bases sitting between them. From germline, CDR1 is SGHVS and CDR2 FQNEAQ. The CDR3 protein is CASSKLGQTGELFF. CDR3 coding DNA: TGTGCCAGCAGCAAACTCGGGCAGACCGGGGAGCTGTTTTTT.

This clone showed up just a few times. The chain uses TRBV5-1 and TRBJ1-4; no clear D. Germline CDR1 is SGHRS and CDR2 is YFSETQ. This CDR3 comprises 14 residues. V lost 2 bases and J 6 bases, leaving 11 bases between the germline ends. The CDR3 loop reads CASSFLSGDEKLFF. CDR3 in DNA: TGCGCCAGCAGCTTCCTGAGCGGGGATGAAAAACTGTTTTTT.

In nucleotides, the CDR3 is TGTGCCAGCAGTCCCGCGATCGGCGGCTACACCTTC. Protein sequence: CASSPAIGGYTF. V and J are TRBV12-3 or TRBV12-4 and TRBJ1-2; D uncertain. V was clipped by 5 bases and J by 8 bases, with 12 bases between them. CDR3 length: 12 residues.

The CDR3 is CASSHSGATNEKLFF. The DNA for the CDR3 is TGTGCCAGCAGCCATTCAGGAGCAACTAATGAAAAACTGTTTTTT. The chain couples TRBV3-1 (or the pseudogene TRBV3-2) to TRBJ1-4; D gene unclear. The V gene's germline CDR1 is LGHDT and CDR2 YNNKEL (reference sequence). The CDR3 contains 15 residues. V was clipped by 3 bases and J by 0 bases, with 8 bases between them.

J is TRBJ1-1 and V is TRBV6-5; D is uncertain. Trimming shortened V by 7 bases and J by 2 bases, and 17 bases separated the two germline ends. Germline CDR1 MNHEY, CDR2 SVGAGI. The CDR3 is 15 residues long. The CDR3 nucleotides read TGTGCCAGCATGATAACCAGTCTTCCAAACACTGAAGCTTTCTTT. Encoded protein: CASMITSLPNTEAFF.

The chain is built from TRBV15 and TRBJ1-4, with D possibly TRBD1 on 5 matching bases. Germline lookup yields CDR1 LNHNV and CDR2 YYDKDF (reference sequence). The CDR3 sequence is 15 residues long. V was shortened by 6 bases and J by 7 bases, with 18 bases between the two germline ends. CDR3 DNA: TGTGCCACCAGTTCTAGGAGGGGAATCGGTGAAAAACTGTTTTTT. Protein sequence: CATSSRRGIGEKLFF.

The V call is TRBV14, the J call TRBJ1-3; D is uncertain. V lost 0 bases and J lost 6, with 12 bases in between. This CDR3 has 15 amino acids. Germline CDR1 reads SGHDN; CDR2 reads FVKESK. This CDR3 reads CASSQDRLGINTIYF. The CDR3 DNA follows: TGTGCCAGCAGCCAAGATCGTTTGGGGATAAACACCATATATTTT.

This clone was found a few times. The V call is TRBV27, the J call TRBJ2-7, with 7 bases identical to TRBD1. The CDR3 consists of 15 residues. Germline V gene data show CDR1 as MNHEY and CDR2 as SMNVEV (reference sequence). Losses at the gene ends were 6 bases for V and 4 bases for J; bases not matched to a gene: 12. The CDR3 DNA is TGTGCCAGCAGCGCAGACAGGGAACACTCTTACGAGCAGTACTTC. It encodes CASSADREHSYEQYF.

This clone has more than one count but fewer than ten. The chain joins TRBV2 to TRBJ1-1, with a possible D match to TRBD1 (6 bases). Trimming pared 8 bases from V and 2 bases from J, leaving 15 bases between. This CDR3 spans 14 amino acids. The germline CDR1 and CDR2 sequences are SNHLY and FYNNEI. The CDR3 is CASWRGAFNTEAFF. DNA for the CDR3: TGTGCCAGCTGGCGGGGGGCGTTCAACACTGAAGCTTTCTTT.

V gene TRBV5-8 combines with J gene TRBJ1-3, with 9 bases lining up with TRBD1. Unmatched junction bases numbered 6, after V lost 4 bases and J lost 4 bases. Germline CDR1 and CDR2: SGHTS and YDEGEE. This CDR3 region has 15 residues. The CDR3: CASSRADRGGNTIYF. CDR3 DNA sequence: TGTGCCAGCAGCCGGGCGGACAGGGGCGGAAACACCATATATTTT.

The chain has TRBV5-1 and TRBJ1-4; the D is unclear. Per the germline V gene, CDR1 is SGHRS and CDR2 is YFSETQ. Deletions cut 4 bases from V and 0 bases from J, with 10 bases between. There are 15 residues in the CDR3. The CDR3 reads CASSPAKATNEKLFF. CDR3 nucleotides: TGCGCCAGCAGCCCTGCAAAGGCAACTAATGAAAAACTGTTTTTT.

The V gene is TRBV18, the J gene TRBJ2-3; D remains unclear. This CDR3 is built from 16 residues. CDR1 is KGHSH, CDR2 LQKENI, per germline. With 4 bases removed from V and 2 bases from J, the gap between germline ends came to 16 bases. Here the CDR3 DNA reads TGTGCCAGCTCACAAGTGGGGTTGACCCTCACAGATACGCAGTATTTT. Residues: CASSQVGLTLTDTQYF.

The V call is TRBV7-2, the J call TRBJ1-2; possibly TRBD1 for D (5 bases). V lost 3 bases to trimming and J lost 5 bases, with 13 bases between them. This CDR3 spans 14 amino acids. CDR1 is SGHTA and CDR2 is FQGNSA in the germline V gene. CDR3 region: CASSLGDSTYGYTF. The CDR3 nucleotides read TGTGCCAGCAGCTTGGGGGATTCTACTTATGGCTACACCTTC.

A single count supports this clone. This sequence joins TRBV6-2 or TRBV6-3 and TRBJ2-7; TRBD2 matches 7 bases. The CDR3 contains 14 residues. The ends lost 3 bases at V and 7 bases at J; junction bases unmatched: 9. The germline CDR1 and CDR2 sequences are MNHEY and SVGEGT. The DNA for the CDR3 is TGTGCCAGCAGTTATCGGGGGGTGCGCGTAGAGCAGTACTTC. Its protein is CASSYRGVRVEQYF.

Details on this clone: Other DNA sequences in the same sample also yield this CDR3. The chain links TRBV10-3 to TRBJ2-1; tentatively, D is TRBD1 or TRBD2 (5 bases each). The germline gives CDR1 ENHRY, CDR2 SYGVKD. The CDR3 spans 14 residues. V was cut by 3 bases and J by 7 bases, with 13 bases left in between. The CDR3 region has the DNA TGTGCCATCAGTGACGGGGATAGGGGTAATGAGCAGTTCTTC. It yields the protein CAISDGDRGNEQFF.

The V gene is TRBV11-1, the J gene TRBJ1-2, with D possibly being TRBD1 (5 bases). There are 14 residues in the CDR3. The germline CDR1 and CDR2 sequences are SGHAT and FQDESV (reference sequence). V was cut by 4 bases and J by 2 bases, with 11 bases left in between. The CDR3 sequence is CASSYMTDNYGYTF. The CDR3 coding sequence is TGTGCCAGCAGCTATATGACAGACAACTATGGCTACACCTTC.

This sequence joins TRBV7-8 and TRBJ1-1, with D unclear. The germline V and J ends were trimmed by 5 bases and 2 bases, with 9 bases remaining between them. Germline CDR1 is SGHVS and CDR2 is FQNEAQ. There are 13 residues in the CDR3. Written as DNA, the CDR3 is TGTGCCAGCAGCCCCCAACCTAACACTGAAGCTTTCTTT. It translates to CASSPQPNTEAFF.

V usage is TRBV9 and J usage is TRBJ1-5; D not resolved. Germline V CDR1 and CDR2: SGDLS, YYNGEE. CDR3 length: 13 residues. Trimming stripped 3 bases from V and 8 bases from J, with 12 bases between. The CDR3 region has the DNA TGTGCCAGCAGCGCGCGTCCACGGGAGCCCCAGCATTTT. As protein: CASSARPREPQHF.

This chain connects TRBV2 to TRBJ1-2, with D tentatively TRBD1 (6 bases). Trimming took 4 bases from V and 7 from J, leaving 13 bases between them. The CDR3 is 13 amino acids. CDR1 is SNHLY, CDR2 FYNNEI, per germline. The CDR3 loop reads CASSVQGLAGYTF. Written as DNA, the CDR3 is TGTGCCAGCAGTGTCCAGGGGCTAGCTGGCTACACCTTC.

This clone is a singleton in its sample. The chain joins TRBV6-1 to TRBJ2-2, with D uncertain. Germline CDR1 and CDR2: MNHNS and SASEGT. The CDR3 consists of 15 residues. Trimming stripped 1 base from V and 2 bases from J, with 8 bases between. The CDR3: CASSEGSSNTGELFF. In DNA form, the CDR3 reads TGTGCCAGCAGTGAAGGTTCCAGCAACACCGGGGAGCTGTTTTTT.

The V call is TRBV2, the J call TRBJ1-1; a weak D match, TRBD1 (6 bases). V lost 3 bases and J lost 7, with 18 bases in between. CDR1 and CDR2 from the germline V gene are SNHLY and FYNNEI. CDR3 length: 15 residues. DNA for the CDR3: TGTGCCAGCAGTGACGGTCGAAGGGGGAAGGTTGAAGCTTTCTTT. This gives the protein CASSDGRRGKVEAFF.